The 14 T cell receptor beta chains presented below share a single source sample, sequenced in a study of T cells in Graves' hyperthyroidism and ophthalmopathy. From RNA transcripts, TCR beta CDR3 regions were amplified. Using the HTBI primer set, a first-round RT-PCR was run on the TCR CDR3. Using its own MiXCR run on the multiplex PCR reads, TCRdb lists one record per CDR3 protein. The profile shows 500,000 to 600,000 distinct CDR3 sequences, about half of them singletons. The sample comprised peripheral blood or thyroid tissue (not recorded which). The receptors derive from an adult woman with Graves' disease, either hyperthyroidism or ophthalmopathy (not recorded which).

V is TRBV5-1 and J is TRBJ1-3; 7 nucleotides agree with TRBD1. Trimming at V came to 4 bases and at J to 4 bases, leaving 11 bases not matched to a gene. Germline CDR1 reads SGHRS; CDR2 reads YFSETQ. The CDR3 runs 16 residues. The CDR3 spells CASSIRQGSTGNTIYF. The CDR3 nucleotides are TGCGCCAGCAGCATAAGACAGGGTAGCACCGGAAACACCATATATTTT.

This clonotype was observed many times. V and J are TRBV29-1 and TRBJ2-7; 12 nucleotides align to TRBD2. This CDR3 spans 12 amino acids. Trimming took 7 bases from V and 4 from J; bases not matched to a gene: 2. CDR1 and CDR2 (germline): SQVTM, ANQGSEA. This CDR3 is CSALAGGYEQYF. The CDR3 region has the DNA TGCAGCGCCCTAGCGGGAGGGTACGAGCAGTACTTC.

CDR3 bases: TGTGCCAGTAATCGGGGGACGGTCGGGGAGCTGTTTTTT. This sequence encodes CASNRGTVGELFF. The V call is TRBV19, the J call TRBJ2-2; TRBD2 is a possible D gene (6 bases). Germline loops: CDR1 LNHDA, CDR2 SQIVND (reference sequence). Deletions cut 7 bases from V and 7 bases from J, with 13 bases between. The CDR3 sequence is 13 residues long.

This clonotype has a count of ten or more. The chain is built from TRBV15 and TRBJ1-2; the D is unclear. The CDR3 length is 14 residues. The germline gives CDR1 LNHNV, CDR2 YYDKDF (reference sequence). The germline V and J ends were trimmed by 0 bases and 4 bases, with 9 bases remaining between them. The CDR3 DNA reads as TGTGCCACCAGCAGAGAGACGGGAACCTATGGCTACACCTTC. Amino acid sequence: CATSRETGTYGYTF.

This clonotype has ten or more counts. The chain uses TRBV10-3 and TRBJ1-1; 10 bases agree with TRBD1. V was clipped by 4 bases and J by 2 bases; unmatched bases: 4. CDR1 and CDR2 (germline): ENHRY, SYGVKD. The length of the CDR3 is 15 residues. The chain's CDR3 is CAISGGQGLNTEAFF. Here the CDR3 DNA reads TGTGCCATCAGTGGGGGACAGGGGCTAAACACTGAAGCTTTCTTT.

The chain has TRBV5-1 and TRBJ2-5; D unclear. Germline V CDR1 and CDR2: SGHRS, YFSETQ. This CDR3 is built from 12 residues. V shed 3 bases and J shed 3 bases, with 6 bases lying between them. The CDR3 is CASSWEEETQYF. The CDR3 DNA sequence: TGCGCCAGCAGCTGGGAAGAAGAGACCCAGTACTTC.

This clonotype was found a few times. V gene TRBV27 combines with J gene TRBJ1-2, with D possibly being TRBD1 (6 bases). CDR1 and CDR2 from the germline V gene are MNHEY and SMNVEV (reference sequence). V was trimmed by 2 bases and J by 6 bases, leaving 10 bases between them. The length of the CDR3 is 13 residues. CDR3 in DNA: TGTGCCAGCAGTTTAAACAGGGTGGATGGCTACACCTTC. It codes for CASSLNRVDGYTF.

This clonotype appeared once. V is TRBV20-1 and J is TRBJ1-1, with 8 nucleotides matching TRBD1. Germline trimming cut 4 bases from V and 3 bases from J; bases unmatched to any gene: 7. There are 14 residues in the CDR3. Germline V gene sequence: CDR1 DFQATT, CDR2 SNEGSKA (reference sequence). CDR3 in amino acids: CSANPGQVYTEAFF. For the CDR3, the DNA is TGCAGTGCTAATCCGGGACAGGTCTACACTGAAGCTTTCTTT.

The gene calls are TRBV7-6 and TRBJ2-7; TRBD1 matches at 9 bases. Germline CDR1 and CDR2: SGHVS and FNYEAQ. V gave up 5 bases and J gave up 3 bases; unmatched junction bases: 8. This CDR3 is 15 amino acids long. CDR3 nucleotide sequence: TGTGCCAGCAGCGAGGATGAGACAGGGGGCTACGAGCAGTACTTC. It yields the protein CASSEDETGGYEQYF.

The chain joins TRBV29-1 to TRBJ1-2, with D possibly being TRBD1 (5 bases). Germline V lookup: CDR1 SQVTM, CDR2 ANQGSEA. Trimming removed 6 bases from V and 8 bases from J, with 13 bases in between. The CDR3 length is 11 residues. CDR3 sequence (DNA): TGCAGCGTAGACCCGGGGGGAGGCTACACCTTC. This codes for CSVDPGGGYTF.

This clonotype was found a few times. The chain is built from TRBV6-5 and TRBJ1-2; the D gene is possibly TRBD1 (5 bases). Trimming removed 2 bases from V and 8 bases from J, with 12 bases in between. CDR1 MNHEY and CDR2 SVGAGI come from the germline V gene. CDR3 length: 13 amino acids. The DNA of the CDR3 is TGTGCCAGCAGTTACCAAGGGGTACGGGGCTACACCTTC. Translation: CASSYQGVRGYTF.

In its sample, this clonotype was seen many times. The chain carries TRBV7-3 and TRBJ1-6; D remains unclear. V was cut by 4 bases and J by 7 bases, with 11 bases left in between. CDR3 length equals 14 residues. In germline, CDR1 is SGHTA, CDR2 FQGTGA. The CDR3 is CASSSGPRNSPLHF. Written as DNA, the CDR3 is TGTGCCAGCAGCTCAGGACCGAGAAATTCACCCCTCCACTTT.

The genes are TRBV10-3 and TRBJ1-2; possible D gene TRBD1, 5 bases. The CDR3 is 13 amino acids. Germline CDR1 reads ENHRY; CDR2 reads SYGVKD. Trimming removed 6 bases from V and 4 bases from J, with 12 bases in between. For the CDR3, the DNA is TGTGCCATCAGCTCAGGGAGTTCCTATGGCTACACCTTC. Its translation: CAISSGSSYGYTF.

This clonotype was counted ten times or more. The chain combines TRBV29-1 with TRBJ2-7; D tentatively reads TRBD1 or TRBD2 (5 bases each). The CDR3 runs to 13 residues. Per germline, CDR1 SQVTM and CDR2 ANQGSEA. Trimming removed 7 bases at V and 3 bases at J, with 16 bases between. CDR3 loop: CSGRQRGGYEQYF. CDR3 coding DNA: TGCAGCGGAAGACAGAGGGGTGGCTACGAGCAGTACTTC.